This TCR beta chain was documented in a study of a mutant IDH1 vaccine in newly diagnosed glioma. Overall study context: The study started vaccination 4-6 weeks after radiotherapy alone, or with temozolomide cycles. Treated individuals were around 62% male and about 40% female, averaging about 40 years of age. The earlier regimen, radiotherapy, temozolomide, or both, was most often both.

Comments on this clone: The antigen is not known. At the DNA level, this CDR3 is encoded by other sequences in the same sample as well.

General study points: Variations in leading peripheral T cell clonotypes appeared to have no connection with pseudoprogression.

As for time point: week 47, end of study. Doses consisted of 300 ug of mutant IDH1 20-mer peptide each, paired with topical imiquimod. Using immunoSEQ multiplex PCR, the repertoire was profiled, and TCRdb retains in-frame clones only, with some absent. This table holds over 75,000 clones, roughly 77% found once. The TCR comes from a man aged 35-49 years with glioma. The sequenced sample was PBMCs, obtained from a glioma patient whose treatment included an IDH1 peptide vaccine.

The chain's CDR3 is CSVDRGYEQYF. DNA of the CDR3: TGCAGCGTTGACCGGGGCTACGAGCAGTACTTC. The chain uses TRBV29-1 and TRBJ2-7; D is perhaps TRBD2 (5 bases). This CDR3 region has 11 residues. The germline V gene encodes CDR1 SQVTM and CDR2 ANQGSEA. Deletions cut 3 bases from V and 3 bases from J, with 6 bases between.